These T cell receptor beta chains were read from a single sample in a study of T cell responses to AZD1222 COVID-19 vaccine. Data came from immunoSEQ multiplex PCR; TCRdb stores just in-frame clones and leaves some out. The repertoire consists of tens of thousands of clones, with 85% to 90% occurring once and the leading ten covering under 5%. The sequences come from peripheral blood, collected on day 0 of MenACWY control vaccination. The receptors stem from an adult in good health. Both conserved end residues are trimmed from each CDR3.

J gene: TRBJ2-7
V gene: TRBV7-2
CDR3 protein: ASTTRGLGLGEFEQY

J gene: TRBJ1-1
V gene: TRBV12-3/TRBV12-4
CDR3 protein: ASSLERSEAF

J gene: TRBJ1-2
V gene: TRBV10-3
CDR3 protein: AISEWQGTGYT

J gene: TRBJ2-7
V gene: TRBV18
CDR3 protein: ASSLRREYEQY

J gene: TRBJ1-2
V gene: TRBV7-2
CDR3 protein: ASSPTPTGGYT

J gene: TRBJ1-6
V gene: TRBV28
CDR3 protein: ASSLAGHNSPLH

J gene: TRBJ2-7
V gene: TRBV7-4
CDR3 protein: ASSLLIYEQY

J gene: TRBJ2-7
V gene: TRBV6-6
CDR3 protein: ASTHQGDLDYEQY

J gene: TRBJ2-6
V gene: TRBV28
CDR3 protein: ASSSLTGTGANVLT

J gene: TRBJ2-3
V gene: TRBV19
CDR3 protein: ASSRLWAVQNTDTQY

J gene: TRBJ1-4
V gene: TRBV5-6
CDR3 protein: ASSSRNPTDKATNEKLF

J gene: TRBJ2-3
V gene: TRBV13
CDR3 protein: ASSLPSSGRADTQY

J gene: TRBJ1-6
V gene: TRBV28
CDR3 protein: AGGGRNSPLH

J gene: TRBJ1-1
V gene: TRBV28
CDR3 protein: ASSPKWGTANTEAF

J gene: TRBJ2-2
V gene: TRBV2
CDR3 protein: AKAGGGELF

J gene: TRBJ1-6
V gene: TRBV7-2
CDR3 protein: ASHTREISPLH

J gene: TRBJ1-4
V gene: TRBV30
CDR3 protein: AWTPWHYATNEKLF

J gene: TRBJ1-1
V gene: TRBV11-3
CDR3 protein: ASSLRGRGTEAF